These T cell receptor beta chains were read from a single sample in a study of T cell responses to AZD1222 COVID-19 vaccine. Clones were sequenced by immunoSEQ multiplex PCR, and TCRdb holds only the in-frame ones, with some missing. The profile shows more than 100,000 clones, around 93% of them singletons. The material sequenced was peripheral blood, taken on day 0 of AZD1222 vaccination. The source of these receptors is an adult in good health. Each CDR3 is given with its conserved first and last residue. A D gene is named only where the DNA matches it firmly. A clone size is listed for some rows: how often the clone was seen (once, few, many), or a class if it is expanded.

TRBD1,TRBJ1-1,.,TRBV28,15,TGTGCCAGCAGTTTTGAAGGCAGGGGGGTTACTGAAGCTTTCTTT,CASSFEGRGVTEAFF
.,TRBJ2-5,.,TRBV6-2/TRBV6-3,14,TGTGCCAGCAGTTACGGCGGTGACGCAGAGACCCAGTACTTC,CASSYGGDAETQYF
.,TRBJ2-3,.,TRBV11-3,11,TGTGCCAGCAGCTTGCTAGATACGCAGTATTTT,CASSLLDTQYF
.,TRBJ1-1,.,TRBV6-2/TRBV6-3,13,TGTGCCAGCAGTTACTCGGTCAACACTGAAGCTTTCTTT,CASSYSVNTEAFF
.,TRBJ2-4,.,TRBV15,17,TGTGCCACCAGCAGAGATAGGATAGCGGAAAGCAAAAACATTCAGTACTTC,CATSRDRIAESKNIQYF
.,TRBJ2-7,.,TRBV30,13,TGTGCCTGGAGTGGGGCTAGTTTCTACGAGCAGTACTTC,CAWSGASFYEQYF
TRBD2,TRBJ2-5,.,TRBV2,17,TGTGCCAGCAGTAAAGAGGTAGTAGCGGGGGGTGAAGAGACCCAGTACTTC,CASSKEVVAGGEETQYF
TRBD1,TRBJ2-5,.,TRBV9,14,TGTGCCAGCAGCGCCTACAGGGGTCAAGAGACCCAGTACTTC,CASSAYRGQETQYF
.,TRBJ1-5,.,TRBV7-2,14,TGTGCCAGCAGCCTCCGGGTCTCCAATCAGCCCCAGCATTTT,CASSLRVSNQPQHF
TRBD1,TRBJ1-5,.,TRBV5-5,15,TGTGCCAGCAGCCCCCGGACAGGGGACAATCAGCCCCAGCATTTT,CASSPRTGDNQPQHF
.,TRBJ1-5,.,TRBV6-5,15,TGTGCCAGCAGTTACGCCGCCGGGACACAGCAGCCCCAGCATTTT,CASSYAAGTQQPQHF
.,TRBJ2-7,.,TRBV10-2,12,TGCGCCAGCTCGAACAGGGAACGCGAGCAGTACTTC,CASSNREREQYF
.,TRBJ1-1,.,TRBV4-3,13,TGCGCCAGCAGCCAGGGAAGGAACACTGAAGCTTTCTTT,CASSQGRNTEAFF
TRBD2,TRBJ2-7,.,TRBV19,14,TGTGCCAGTACCACTGGGGGGGACCCCTACGAGCAGTACTTC,CASTTGGDPYEQYF
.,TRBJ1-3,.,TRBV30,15,TGTGCCTGGAGTACCAGGGACTGGACTGGAAACACCATATATTTT,CAWSTRDWTGNTIYF
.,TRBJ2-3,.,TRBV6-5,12,TGTGCCAGCGGTTCTAATTGGGATACGCAGTATTTT,CASGSNWDTQYF
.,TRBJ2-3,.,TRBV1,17,TGCACCAGCAGCCAAGAATGTGGAAGCGACCGCACAGATACGCAGTATTTT,CTSSQECGSDRTDTQYF
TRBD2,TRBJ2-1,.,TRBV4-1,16,TGCGCCAGCAGCGGAAGACTAGCGGGAGAGGACAATGAGCAGTTCTTC,CASSGRLAGEDNEQFF
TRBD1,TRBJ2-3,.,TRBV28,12,TGTGCCAGCAGTGAGGGGGCAGGCACGCAGTATTTT,CASSEGAGTQYF
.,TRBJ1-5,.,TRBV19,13,TGTGCCAGTAGCGGCGGTTACAATCAGCCCCAGCATTTT,CASSGGYNQPQHF
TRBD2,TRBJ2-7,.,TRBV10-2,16,TGCGCCAGCAGTGAGTCGTTCAGCGGGAGTCTGTTCGAGCAGTACTTC,CASSESFSGSLFEQYF
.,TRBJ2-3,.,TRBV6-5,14,TGTGCCAGCAGTTACGCTGAGAGCACAGATACGCAGTATTTT,CASSYAESTDTQYF
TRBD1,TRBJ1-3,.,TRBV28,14,TGTGCCAGCAATCCGGGACAGAGTGGAAACACCATATATTTT,CASNPGQSGNTIYF
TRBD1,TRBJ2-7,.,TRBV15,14,TGTGCCACCAGCGCCGACAGGGGAACCTACGAGCAGTACTTC,CATSADRGTYEQYF
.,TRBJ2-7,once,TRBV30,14,TGTGCCGGGAATGGGGCGGAGGGGGTCCACGAGCAGTACTTC,CAGNGAEGVHEQYF
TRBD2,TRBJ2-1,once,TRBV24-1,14,TGTGCCACCAGTGTGGCGGGGGGAATCAATGAGCAGTTCTTC,CATSVAGGINEQFF
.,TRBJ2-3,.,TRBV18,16,TGTGCCAGCTCACCCTATAGCGGCTCCGCGGGAGATACGCAGTATTTT,CASSPYSGSAGDTQYF
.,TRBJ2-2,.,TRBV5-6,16,TGTGCCAGCAGCTTGGACCGGGTACCGAACACCGGGGAGCTGTTTTTT,CASSLDRVPNTGELFF
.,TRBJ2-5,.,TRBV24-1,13,TGTGCCACCGGTGACAGCCCTCAAGAGACCCAGTACTTC,CATGDSPQETQYF
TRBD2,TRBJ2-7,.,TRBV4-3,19,TGCGCCAGCAGCCAAGATCTAGATAGCGGGAGGGCGTCTGCACCCGAGCAGTACTTC,CASSQDLDSGRASAPEQYF
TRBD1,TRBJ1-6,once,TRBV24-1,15,TGTGCCACCAGTGACCCGGGACAGATTAATTCACCCCTCCACTTT,CATSDPGQINSPLHF
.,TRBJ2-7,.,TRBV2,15,TGTGCCAGCAGCACCGACAAAACAACCCTCTACGAGCAGTACTTC,CASSTDKTTLYEQYF
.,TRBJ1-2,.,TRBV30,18,TGTGCCTGGTCGCCAAATTGGCCCAGCCCCGTGGGTTTAAATGGCTACACCTTC,CAWSPNWPSPVGLNGYTF
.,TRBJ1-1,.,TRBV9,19,TGTGCCAGCAGCGTAGGAGGGCTGTCAGCTAGGGGATCGGGGTCTGAAGCTTTCTTT,CASSVGGLSARGSGSEAFF
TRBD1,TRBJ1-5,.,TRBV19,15,TGTGCCAGTAACCCACAGGGGCGTAGCAATCAGCCCCAGCATTTT,CASNPQGRSNQPQHF
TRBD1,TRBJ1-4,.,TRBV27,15,TGTGCCAGCAGCCATACGACAGGGGGCAACGAAAAACTGTTTTTT,CASSHTTGGNEKLFF
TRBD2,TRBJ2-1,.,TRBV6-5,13,TGTGCCAGCAGCCTTCGACTAGCGGGAGATCAGTTCTTC,CASSLRLAGDQFF
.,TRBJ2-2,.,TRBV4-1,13,TGCGCCAGCAGCCAAGCGGGGGCCGGGGAGCTGTTTTTT,CASSQAGAGELFF
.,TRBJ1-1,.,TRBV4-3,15,TGCGCCAGCAGCTCCACCCCCGAGTTGGGTTTTGAAGCTTTCTTT,CASSSTPELGFEAFF
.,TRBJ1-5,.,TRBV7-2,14,TGTGCCAGCAGCTCTAACGGGGGAGGGCAGCCCCAGCATTTT,CASSSNGGGQPQHF
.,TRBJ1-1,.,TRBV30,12,TGTGCCTGGGACAGTTTGAACACTGAAGCTTTCTTT,CAWDSLNTEAFF
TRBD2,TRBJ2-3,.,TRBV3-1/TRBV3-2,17,TGTGCCAGCAGCCAAAATCTTAGCGGGAGAAAGACAGATACGCAGTATTTT,CASSQNLSGRKTDTQYF
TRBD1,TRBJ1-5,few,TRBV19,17,TGTGCCAGTAGTATGCACAGGGGGCCGGGAAGCAATCAGCCCCAGCATTTT,CASSMHRGPGSNQPQHF
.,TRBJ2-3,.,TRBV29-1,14,TGCAGCGTTGAAACGGCGGGGACCCCGGATACGCAGTATTTT,CSVETAGTPDTQYF
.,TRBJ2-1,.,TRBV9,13,TGTGCCAGCAGCGTAGGGACCTCCAATGAGCAGTTCTTC,CASSVGTSNEQFF
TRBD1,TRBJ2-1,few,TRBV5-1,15,TGCGCCAGCAGCTTGGGGACAGGGGTAAACAATGAGCAGTTCTTC,CASSLGTGVNNEQFF
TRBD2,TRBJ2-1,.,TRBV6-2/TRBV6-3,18,TGTGCCAGCAGTTACGCCACCTCGACTAGCGGGGACAGAGATGAGCAGTTCTTC,CASSYATSTSGDRDEQFF
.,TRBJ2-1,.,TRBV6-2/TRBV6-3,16,TGTGCCAGCAGTTCTCAGCTACGCCTGACGGGCAATGAGCAGTTCTTC,CASSSQLRLTGNEQFF
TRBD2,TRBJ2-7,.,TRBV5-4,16,TGTGCCAGCAGCTTGGAGACTAGCGGGACCTCCTACGAGCAGTACTTC,CASSLETSGTSYEQYF
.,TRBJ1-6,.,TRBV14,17,TGTGCCAGCAGCCAAGAAGGAGGCAGCTCCTATAATTCACCCCTCCACTTT,CASSQEGGSSYNSPLHF
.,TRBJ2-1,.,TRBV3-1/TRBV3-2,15,TGTGCCAGCAGCCCCTTAGGGGGGGGGCGGAATGAGCAGTTCTTC,CASSPLGGGRNEQFF
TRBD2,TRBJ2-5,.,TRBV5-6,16,TGTGCCAGCAGCGCCGATCTAGCGGGCAGCCAAGAGACCCAGTACTTC,CASSADLAGSQETQYF